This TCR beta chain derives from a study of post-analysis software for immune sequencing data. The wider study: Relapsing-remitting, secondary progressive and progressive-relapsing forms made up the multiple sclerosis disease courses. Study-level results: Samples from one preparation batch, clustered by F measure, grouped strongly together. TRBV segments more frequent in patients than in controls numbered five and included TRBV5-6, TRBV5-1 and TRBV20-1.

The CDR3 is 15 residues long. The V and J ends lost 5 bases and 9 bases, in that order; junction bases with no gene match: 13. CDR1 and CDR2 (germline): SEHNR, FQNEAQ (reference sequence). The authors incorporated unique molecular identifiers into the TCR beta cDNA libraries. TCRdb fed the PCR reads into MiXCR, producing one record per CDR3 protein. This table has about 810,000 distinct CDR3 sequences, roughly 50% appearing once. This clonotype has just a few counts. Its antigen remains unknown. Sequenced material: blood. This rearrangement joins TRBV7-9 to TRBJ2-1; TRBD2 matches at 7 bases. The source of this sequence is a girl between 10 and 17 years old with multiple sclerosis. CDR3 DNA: TGTGCCAGCAGCCTCCGCGGGGGAGAAAGTGGTGAGCAGTTCTTC. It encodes CASSLRGGESGEQFF.